Listed below are T cell receptor beta chains from one sample, sequenced in a study of tumor-infiltrating lymphocytes in glioblastoma multiforme. Each CDR3 protein gets one entry after TCRdb re-called the multiplex PCR reads with MiXCR. The repertoire includes 25,000 to 35,000 distinct CDR3 sequences, under 70% of them detected once, and 33% sits in the top ten. The source material was brain tumor tissue. The receptors come from a male donor with glioblastoma. The CDR3 runs from the conserved cysteine through the conserved F or W. Fields, in order: J gene, D gene, clone size, V gene, CDR3 protein, CDR3 DNA. D genes are given only for firm matches. The size of a clone is reported for some rows only, either as once, few or many, or as a class for expanded clones.

j_gene: TRBJ2-1
d_gene: TRBD2
abundance: few
v_gene: TRBV7-9
CDR3aa: CASSFEAGGYNEQFF
CDR3nt: TGTGCCAGCAGCTTTGAGGCGGGAGGGTACAATGAGCAGTTCTTC

j_gene: TRBJ1-1
d_gene: -
abundance: few
v_gene: TRBV10-3
CDR3aa: CANRPSKGSNTEAFF
CDR3nt: TGTGCCAACAGACCCTCGAAGGGGTCGAACACCGAAGCTTTCTTT

j_gene: TRBJ2-1
d_gene: -
abundance: -
v_gene: TRBV11-2
CDR3aa: CASSLFRTPGTPNEQFF
CDR3nt: TGTGCCAGCAGCCTCTTCAGGACCCCCGGGACTCCGAATGAGCAGTTCTTC

j_gene: TRBJ1-2
d_gene: TRBD1
abundance: -
v_gene: TRBV29-1
CDR3aa: CSVEPGQGLRDGYTF
CDR3nt: TGCAGCGTTGAACCGGGACAGGGCCTAAGAGATGGCTACACCTTC

j_gene: TRBJ2-1
d_gene: TRBD2
abundance: -
v_gene: TRBV7-3
CDR3aa: CASSLRGSVNEQFF
CDR3nt: TGTGCCAGCAGCTTACGCGGGAGTGTGAATGAGCAGTTCTTC

j_gene: TRBJ1-1
d_gene: TRBD1
abundance: many
v_gene: TRBV19
CDR3aa: CASSREGQGFAFF
CDR3nt: TGTGCCAGTAGTAGGGAGGGACAGGGATTCGCTTTCTTT

j_gene: TRBJ2-1
d_gene: -
abundance: few
v_gene: TRBV5-4
CDR3aa: CASSDRYWAYNEQFF
CDR3nt: TGTGCCAGCAGCGACCGGTACTGGGCATACAATGAGCAGTTCTTC

j_gene: TRBJ1-1
d_gene: -
abundance: -
v_gene: TRBV6-4
CDR3aa: CASSDSDNTKAFF
CDR3nt: TGTGCCAGCAGTGACTCGGACAACACTAAAGCTTTCTTT

j_gene: TRBJ2-3
d_gene: -
abundance: few
v_gene: TRBV12-3/TRBV12-4
CDR3aa: CTSGQNTDTQYF
CDR3nt: TGTACCAGTGGCCAGAACACAGATACACAGTATTTT

j_gene: TRBJ2-3
d_gene: TRBD2
abundance: -
v_gene: TRBV11-2
CDR3aa: CASRTLAGEDTQYF
CDR3nt: TGTGCCAGCAGAACTCTAGCGGGTGAGGATACGCAGTATTTT

j_gene: TRBJ2-4
d_gene: -
abundance: -
v_gene: TRBV2
CDR3aa: CASSGASARVNIQYF
CDR3nt: TGTGCCAGCAGTGGGGCTAGCGCCAGGGTAAACATTCAGTACTTC

j_gene: TRBJ2-3
d_gene: -
abundance: -
v_gene: TRBV20-1
CDR3aa: CSARGRADTSKNTQYF
CDR3nt: TGCAGTGCTAGAGGTAGAGCAGACACTAGCAAAAACACGCAGTATTTT

j_gene: TRBJ2-3
d_gene: -
abundance: -
v_gene: TRBV11-2
CDR3aa: CASSYRAQKGETQYF
CDR3nt: TGTGCCAGCAGCTACCGGGCTCAGAAGGGAGAAACACAATATTTT

j_gene: TRBJ2-1
d_gene: -
abundance: medium-sized
v_gene: TRBV5-5
CDR3aa: CASSPLDSGYSYNEQFF
CDR3nt: TGTGCCAGCAGCCCCCTGGATAGCGGCTACTCCTACAATGAGCAGTTCTTC

j_gene: TRBJ1-2
d_gene: -
abundance: many
v_gene: TRBV12-3/TRBV12-4
CDR3aa: CASSSPGHYGYTF
CDR3nt: TGTGCCAGCAGTTCCCCAGGGCACTATGGCTACACCTTC

j_gene: TRBJ1-1
d_gene: -
abundance: -
v_gene: TRBV20-1
CDR3aa: CSASQGLNTEAFF
CDR3nt: TGCAGTGCTAGTCAGGGGTTGAACACTGAAGCTTTCTTT

j_gene: TRBJ1-1
d_gene: -
abundance: few
v_gene: TRBV10-3
CDR3aa: CAAWEGLSTEASF
CDR3nt: TGTGCCGCCTGGGAGGGACTGAGCACTGAAGCTTCCTTT

j_gene: TRBJ1-2
d_gene: -
abundance: many
v_gene: TRBV6-1
CDR3aa: CASRDLRFSNYGYTF
CDR3nt: TGTGCCAGCAGGGACCTTAGGTTCTCTAACTATGGCTACACCTTC

j_gene: TRBJ1-5
d_gene: -
abundance: -
v_gene: TRBV29-1
CDR3aa: CSALGQGDSQPQHF
CDR3nt: TGCAGCGCCCTGGGCCAGGGAGACAGTCAGCCCCAGCATTTT

j_gene: TRBJ2-3
d_gene: -
abundance: -
v_gene: TRBV20-1
CDR3aa: CSVIPGDSSVNTQYF
CDR3nt: TGCAGCGTGATACCGGGAGATTCATCAGTGAATACGCAGTATTTT

j_gene: TRBJ2-6
d_gene: -
abundance: -
v_gene: TRBV6-2/TRBV6-3
CDR3aa: CASSYWAGAFSGANVLTF
CDR3nt: TGTGCCAGCAGTTACTGGGCAGGCGCCTTCTCTGGGGCCAACGTCCTGACTTTC

j_gene: TRBJ2-7
d_gene: TRBD1
abundance: many
v_gene: TRBV28
CDR3aa: CASSQRTGWEGEQYF
CDR3nt: TGTGCCAGCAGTCAACGGACAGGGTGGGAAGGGGAGCAGTACTTC

j_gene: TRBJ2-3
d_gene: TRBD1
abundance: few
v_gene: TRBV5-1
CDR3aa: CASSTGQGTDTQYF
CDR3nt: TGCGCCAGCAGCACCGGACAGGGAACAGATACGCAGTATTTT

j_gene: TRBJ2-5
d_gene: -
abundance: many
v_gene: TRBV6-5
CDR3aa: CASSRGHRQETQYF
CDR3nt: TGTGCCAGCAGTAGGGGACACCGACAAGAGACCCAGTACTTC

j_gene: TRBJ2-7
d_gene: -
abundance: medium-sized
v_gene: TRBV20-1
CDR3aa: CSARDPQASYEQYF
CDR3nt: TGCAGTGCTAGAGATCCACAGGCCTCCTACGAGCAGTACTTC

j_gene: TRBJ1-5
d_gene: -
abundance: -
v_gene: TRBV10-2
CDR3aa: CASSQGNQPHHF
CDR3nt: TGCGCTAGCAGTCAGGGGAATCAGCCCCACCATTTT

j_gene: TRBJ2-3
d_gene: -
abundance: many
v_gene: TRBV2
CDR3aa: CASRDGAASTDTQYF
CDR3nt: TGTGCCAGCCGGGATGGGGCTGCTTCTACAGATACGCAGTATTTT